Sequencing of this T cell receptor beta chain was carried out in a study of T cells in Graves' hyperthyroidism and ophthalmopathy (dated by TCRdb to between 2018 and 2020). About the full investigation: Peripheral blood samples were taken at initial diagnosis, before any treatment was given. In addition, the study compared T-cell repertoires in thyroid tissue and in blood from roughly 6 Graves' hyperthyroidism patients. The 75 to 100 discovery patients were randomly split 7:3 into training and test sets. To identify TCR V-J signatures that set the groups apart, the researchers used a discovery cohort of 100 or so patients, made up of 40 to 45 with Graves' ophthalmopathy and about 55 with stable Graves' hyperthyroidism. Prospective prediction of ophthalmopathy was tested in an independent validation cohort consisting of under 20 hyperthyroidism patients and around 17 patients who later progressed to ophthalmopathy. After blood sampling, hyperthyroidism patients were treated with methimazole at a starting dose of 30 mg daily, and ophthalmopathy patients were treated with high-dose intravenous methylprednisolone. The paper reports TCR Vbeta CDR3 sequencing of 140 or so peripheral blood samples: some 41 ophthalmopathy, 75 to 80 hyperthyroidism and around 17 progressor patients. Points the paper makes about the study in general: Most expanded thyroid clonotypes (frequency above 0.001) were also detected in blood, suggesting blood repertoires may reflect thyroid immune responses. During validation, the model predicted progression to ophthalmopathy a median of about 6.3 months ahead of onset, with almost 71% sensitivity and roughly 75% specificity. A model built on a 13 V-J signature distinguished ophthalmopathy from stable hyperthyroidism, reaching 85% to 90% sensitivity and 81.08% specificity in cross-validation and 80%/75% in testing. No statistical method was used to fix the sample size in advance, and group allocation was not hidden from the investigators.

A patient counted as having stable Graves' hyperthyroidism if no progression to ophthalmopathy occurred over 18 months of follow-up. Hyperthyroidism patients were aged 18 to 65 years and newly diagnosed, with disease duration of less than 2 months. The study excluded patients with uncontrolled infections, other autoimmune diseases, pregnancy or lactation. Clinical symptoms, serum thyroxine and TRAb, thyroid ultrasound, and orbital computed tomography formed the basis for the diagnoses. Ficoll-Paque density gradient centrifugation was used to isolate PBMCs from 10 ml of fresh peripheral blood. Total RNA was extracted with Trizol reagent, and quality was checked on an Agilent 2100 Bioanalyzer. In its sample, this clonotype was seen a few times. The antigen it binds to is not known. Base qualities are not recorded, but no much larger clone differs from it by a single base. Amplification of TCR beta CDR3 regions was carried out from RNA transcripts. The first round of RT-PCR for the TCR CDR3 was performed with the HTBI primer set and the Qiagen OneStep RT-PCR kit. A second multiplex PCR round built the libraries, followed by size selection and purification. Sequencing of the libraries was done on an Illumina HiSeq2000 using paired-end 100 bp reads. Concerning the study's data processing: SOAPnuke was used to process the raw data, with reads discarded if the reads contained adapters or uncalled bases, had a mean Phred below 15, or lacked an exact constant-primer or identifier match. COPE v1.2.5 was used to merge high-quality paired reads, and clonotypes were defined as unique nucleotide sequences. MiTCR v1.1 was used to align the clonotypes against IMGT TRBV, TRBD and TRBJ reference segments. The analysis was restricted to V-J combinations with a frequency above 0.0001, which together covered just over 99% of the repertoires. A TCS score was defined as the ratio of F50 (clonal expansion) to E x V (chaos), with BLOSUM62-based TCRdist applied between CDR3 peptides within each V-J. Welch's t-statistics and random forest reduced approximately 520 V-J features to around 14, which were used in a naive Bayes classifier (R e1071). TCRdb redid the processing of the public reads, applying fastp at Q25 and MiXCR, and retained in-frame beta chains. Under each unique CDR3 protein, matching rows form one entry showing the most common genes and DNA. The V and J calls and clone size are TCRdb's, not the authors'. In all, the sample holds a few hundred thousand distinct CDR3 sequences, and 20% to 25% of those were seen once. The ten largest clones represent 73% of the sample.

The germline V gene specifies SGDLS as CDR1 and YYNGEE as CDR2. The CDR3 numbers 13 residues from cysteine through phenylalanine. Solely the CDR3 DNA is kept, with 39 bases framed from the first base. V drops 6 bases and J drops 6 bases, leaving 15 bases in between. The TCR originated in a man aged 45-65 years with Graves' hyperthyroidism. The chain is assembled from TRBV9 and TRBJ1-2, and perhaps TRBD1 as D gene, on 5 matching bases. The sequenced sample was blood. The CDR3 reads CASNRLQNDGYTF. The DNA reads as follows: TGTGCCAGCAACAGGCTACAAAACGATGGCTACACCTTC.